This TCR beta chain was found in a study of blood T cell repertoires in COVID-19. Study background: The United States, Italy and Spain were the sources of the acute and convalescent COVID-19 samples. The analysed material was cDNA or gDNA that came from T cells, B-cell-depleted T cells, or PBMCs.

In the case of this clone: Other DNA sequences in the same sample also yield this CDR3.

Original data processing: Amplification from reference gene primers served as the basis for estimated nucleated cell counts. Clones were sequenced by immunoSEQ multiplex PCR, and TCRdb holds only the in-frame ones, with some missing. The V and J calls and clone size were taken over from that table, and D and trimming were inferred from the DNA. The sample has under 200,000 clones; 70% to 90% are singletons. Trimming removed 0 bases at V and 2 bases at J, with 8 bases between. Germline V gives CDR1 SGDLS, CDR2 YYNGEE. This CDR3 is 14 amino acids long. Sequencing input: peripheral blood. The sequence came from an elderly woman with acute or convalescent COVID-19. The chain uses TRBV9 and TRBJ1-1; possible D gene TRBD1, 5 bases. The CDR3 loop is CASSVVGQNTEAFF. The CDR3 bases are TGTGCCAGCAGCGTAGTCGGACAAAACACTGAAGCTTTCTTT.